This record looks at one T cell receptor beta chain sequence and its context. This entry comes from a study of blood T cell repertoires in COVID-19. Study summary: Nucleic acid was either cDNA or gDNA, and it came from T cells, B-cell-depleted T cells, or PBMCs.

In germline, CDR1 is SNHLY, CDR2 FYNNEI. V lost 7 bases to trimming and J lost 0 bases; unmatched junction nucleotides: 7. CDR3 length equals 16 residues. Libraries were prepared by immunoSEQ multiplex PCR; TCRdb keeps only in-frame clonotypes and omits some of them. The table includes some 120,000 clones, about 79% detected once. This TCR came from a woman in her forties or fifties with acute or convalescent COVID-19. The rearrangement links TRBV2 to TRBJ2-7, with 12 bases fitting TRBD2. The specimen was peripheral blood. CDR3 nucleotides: TGTGCCAGCAACCTAGCGGGAGGGTTGGGCTCCTACGAGCAGTACTTC. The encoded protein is CASNLAGGLGSYEQYF.